Listed below are T cell receptor beta chains from one sample, sequenced in a study of blood T cell repertoires in COVID-19. Generated by immunoSEQ multiplex PCR, the TCRdb table keeps only in-frame clones and is missing some. The table lists about 250,000 clones, around nine tenths of them singletons. Sequences were obtained from peripheral blood. All receptors derive from a man between 25 and 39 years old with acute or convalescent COVID-19. The CDR3 runs from the conserved cysteine through the conserved F or W. A D gene is named only where the DNA matches it firmly.

13 TRBJ1-1 NA TRBV28 CASLQGSGVQAFF TGTGCCAGCCTCCAAGGGAGCGGGGTGCAAGCTTTCTTT
12 TRBJ1-6 TRBD1 TRBV28 CASRDSNSPLHF TGTGCCAGTCGGGACAGTAATTCACCCCTCCACTTT
13 TRBJ2-2 NA TRBV18 CASSPIYTGELFF TGTGCCAGCTCACCTATATACACCGGGGAGCTGTTTTTT
15 TRBJ1-2 TRBD1 TRBV7-8 CASSLARGLNYGYTF TGTGCCAGCAGCTTAGCAAGGGGGCTTAACTATGGCTACACCTTC
16 TRBJ1-1 NA TRBV6-5 CASSYSANPQGPEAFF TGTGCCAGCAGTTACTCGGCGAATCCACAGGGACCCGAGGCTTTCTTT
15 TRBJ1-6 NA TRBV7-9 CASSLGRSNNSPLHF TGTGCCAGCAGCTTAGGCAGGTCCAATAATTCACCCCTCCACTTT
15 TRBJ1-2 NA TRBV28 CASLNPGLMPYGYTF TGTGCCAGCTTGAACCCGGGACTCATGCCCTATGGCTACACCTTC
17 TRBJ2-3 TRBD2 TRBV5-4 CASSPASGAASTDTQYF TGTGCCAGCAGTCCCGCTAGCGGGGCCGCTAGCACAGATACGCAGTATTTT
15 TRBJ1-5 TRBD1 TRBV28 CASSPRDRGNQPQHF TGTGCCAGCAGTCCCAGAGACAGGGGCAATCAGCCCCAGCATTTT
14 TRBJ2-5 NA TRBV10-1 CASSTDRAGETQYF TGCGCCAGCAGTACTGACAGAGCAGGAGAGACCCAGTACTTC
12 TRBJ2-1 NA TRBV6-5 CASSSTSNEQFF TGTGCCAGCAGTTCCACGAGCAATGAGCAGTTCTTC